These 30 T cell receptor beta chains were all obtained from the same sample, sequenced in a study of T-cell reconstitution after alpha-beta-depleted transplantation in children. Unique molecular identifiers were built into the TCRbeta library. A single record per CDR3 protein comes from TCRdb applying MiXCR to the PCR reads. The sample shows just over 350,000 distinct CDR3 sequences, about an eighth of them seen only once. The source was PBMCs, collected from the stem cell graft. The source of these receptors is a human donor who donated a stem cell graft to a child with Fanconi anemia.

J is TRBJ2-1 and V is TRBV7-9; 9 nucleotides line up with TRBD2. Germline V gives CDR1 SEHNR, CDR2 FQNEAQ (reference sequence). V gave up 3 bases and J gave up 5 bases; unmatched junction bases: 11. The CDR3 is made up of 17 amino acids. In nucleotides, the CDR3 is TGTGCCAGCAGCTTCCGGCGGGAGGGGTGGGAAAACAATGAGCAGTTCTTC. Its protein is CASSFRREGWENNEQFF.

This clonotype has a count of ten or more. The chain joins TRBV29-1 to TRBJ2-1, with 11 bases matching TRBD1. Germline V lookup: CDR1 SQVTM, CDR2 ANQGSEA. The trim removed 3 bases at V and 8 bases at J, leaving 6 bases unmatched. The CDR3 loop spans 14 amino acids. The CDR3 loop is CSVEGQGVGYEQFF. The CDR3 nucleotides are TGCAGCGTTGAGGGACAGGGGGTCGGGTATGAGCAGTTCTTC.

The chain combines TRBV28 with TRBJ2-7; 11 bases agree with TRBD1. In germline, CDR1 is MDHEN, CDR2 SYDVKM. Trimming removed 4 bases from V and 6 bases from J; junction bases left unmatched: 8. CDR3 size: 15 residues. Here the CDR3 reads CASSSTGQGAPEQYF. The DNA of the CDR3 is TGTGCCAGCAGTTCGACCGGACAGGGGGCTCCCGAGCAGTACTTC.

The rearrangement joins TRBV6-2 or TRBV6-3 to TRBJ1-1; maybe TRBD1 (5 bases). V was cut by 7 bases and J by 1 base, with 16 bases left in between. The CDR3 totals 15 residues. Germline assignment: CDR1 MNHEY and CDR2 SVGEGT. The chain's CDR3 is CASTGGDTSNTEAFF. The CDR3 DNA follows: TGTGCCAGCACCGGGGGAGACACCTCGAACACTGAAGCTTTCTTT.

This clonotype was recorded a few times. This chain uses TRBV7-9 with TRBJ2-7; a possible D gene is TRBD1 (6 bases). Per germline, CDR1 SEHNR and CDR2 FQNEAQ (reference sequence). The V and J ends lost 4 bases and 5 bases respectively, with 12 bases between them. CDR3 length equals 13 residues. The CDR3 region has the DNA TGTGCCAGCAGCTCGGACAGTTTCCACGAGCAGTACTTC. Amino acids: CASSSDSFHEQYF. The full variable domain, rest sourced from reference TRBV7-9 and TRBJ2-7, is DTGVSQNPRHKITKRGQNVTFRCDPISEHNRLYWYRQTLGQGPEFLTYFQNEAQLEKSRLLSDRFSAERPKGSFSTLEIQRTEQGDSAMYLCASSSDSFHEQYFGPGTRLTVT.

This chain joins TRBV5-1 and TRBJ1-2; D is ambiguous. The CDR3 loop spans 13 amino acids. V dropped 0 bases and J dropped 4 bases, with 7 bases sitting between them. Germline CDR1 reads SGHRS; CDR2 reads YFSETQ. CDR3 DNA sequence: TGCGCCAGCAGCTTGGAGTCGGTCTATGGCTACACCTTC. It is translated as CASSLESVYGYTF.

Many counts were recorded for this clonotype. This chain joins TRBV2 and TRBJ2-3, with no clear D. The V gene lost 5 bases and the J gene lost 2 bases, with 5 bases spanning the gap. The CDR3 is 12 amino acids. Germline loops: CDR1 SNHLY, CDR2 FYNNEI. CDR3 residues: CASSINTDTQYF. CDR3 bases: TGTGCCAGCAGTATAAACACAGATACGCAGTATTTT. Filled out from reference TRBV2 and TRBJ2-3, the complete variable domain reads EPEVTQTPSHQVTQMGQEVILRCVPISNHLYFYWYRQILGQKVEFLVSFYNNEISEKSEIFDDQFSVERPDGSNFTLKIRSTKLEDSAMYFCASSINTDTQYFGPGTRLTVL.

In regard to this clonotype: Just one base apart from a much larger clone, this may be a read error. The rearrangement links TRBV3-1 to TRBJ2-5, with 9 bases identical to TRBD2. The junction had 21 bases not matched to a gene; V was cut back by 8 bases and J by 5 bases. Per the germline V gene, CDR1 is LGHDT and CDR2 is YNNKEL (reference sequence). The CDR3 sequence is 18 residues long. The CDR3 DNA follows: TGTGCCAGCTGTTTACCGAGGAGGGCAGCGGGGGGTAGGGAGACCCAGTACTTC. It specifies CASCLPRRAAGGRETQYF.

This clonotype was observed at least ten times. The V and J genes are TRBV7-9 and TRBJ2-2; D gene ambiguous. V was cut by 5 bases and J by 8 bases, with 15 bases left in between. The CDR3 totals 14 residues. Germline CDR1 SEHNR, CDR2 FQNEAQ (reference sequence). Here the CDR3 reads CASSPRPKAGELFF. In DNA, the CDR3 is TGTGCCAGCAGCCCTCGACCGAAGGCGGGGGAGCTGTTTTTT.

This clonotype has a handful of counts. V gene TRBV6-5 combines with J gene TRBJ2-7; 7 nucleotides agree with TRBD1. Germline V gene lookup returns CDR1 MNHEY and CDR2 SVGAGI. The trim removed 6 bases at V and 6 bases at J, leaving 11 bases unmatched. This CDR3 is built from 14 residues. In DNA form, the CDR3 reads TGTGCCAGCAGGACGGGACAGCGAAGGGCCGAGCAGTACTTC. Translation: CASRTGQRRAEQYF.

As for this clonotype: A much bigger clone sits one base away, suggesting this may be a read error. V usage is TRBV6-5 and J usage is TRBJ1-3; D is ambiguous. This CDR3 has 17 amino acids. CDR1 and CDR2 from the germline V gene are MNHEY and SVGAGI. CDR3: CANSYSGVGISGNTIYF. The CDR3 DNA reads as TGTGCCAACAGTTACTCGGGCGTTGGAATCTCTGGAAACACCATATATTTT.

This chain uses TRBV28 with TRBJ2-3; 9 positions match TRBD1. Germline trimming cut 4 bases from V and 4 bases from J; bases unmatched to any gene: 9. The CDR3 runs to 16 residues. Germline V gene sequence: CDR1 MDHEN, CDR2 SYDVKM. CDR3 in amino acids: CASSSPGQGYSDTQYF. The CDR3 DNA reads as TGTGCCAGCAGTTCCCCGGGACAGGGATATTCAGATACGCAGTATTTT. The full variable domain, its missing parts supplied by reference TRBV28 and TRBJ2-3, is DVKVTQSSRYLVKRTGEKVFLECVQDMDHENMFWYRQDPGLGLRLIYFSYDVKMKEKGDIPEGYSVSREKKERFSLILESASTNQTSMYLCASSSPGQGYSDTQYFGPGTRLTVL.

This clonotype was detected only a few times. The chain recombines TRBV5-1 with TRBJ1-2, with a tentative D call TRBD1 (5 bases). This CDR3 comprises 13 residues. Looked up from germline, CDR1 is SGHRS and CDR2 is YFSETQ. V shed 4 bases and J shed 2 bases, with 9 bases lying between them. The CDR3: CASSRGHNYGYTF. Written as DNA, the CDR3 is TGCGCCAGCAGCCGAGGACACAACTATGGCTACACCTTC.

The chain joins TRBV24-1 to TRBJ2-1; 7 bases agree with TRBD1. CDR1 is KGHDR and CDR2 is SFDVKD in the germline V gene. The CDR3 contains 14 residues. V was pared by 4 bases and J by 5 bases, with 4 bases of the junction left unmatched. CDR3 sequence: CATSERGLHNEQFF. CDR3 DNA: TGTGCCACCAGTGAGAGGGGGCTTCACAATGAGCAGTTCTTC.

V gene TRBV13 combines with J gene TRBJ1-2; D remains unclear. Germline CDR1 and CDR2: PRHDT and FYEKMQ (reference sequence). V was shortened by 5 bases and J by 9 bases, with 22 bases between the two germline ends. This CDR3 has 15 residues. CDR3 bases: TGTGCCAGCAGCAGCTTGGCCAGTCCGCGAGAGAGCTACACCTTC. Translating gives CASSSLASPRESYTF.

This clonotype was seen many times. The chain carries TRBV3-1 and TRBJ2-6; a weak D match, TRBD1 (5 bases). The CDR3 sequence is 19 residues long. CDR1 and CDR2 from the germline V gene are LGHDT and YNNKEL (reference sequence). Trimming removed 1 base at V and 0 bases at J, with 16 bases between. In DNA form, the CDR3 reads TGTGCCAGCAGCCAAGGGTGGGGCAGGGCTAACTCTGGGGCCAACGTCCTGACTTTC. It yields the protein CASSQGWGRANSGANVLTF.

The chain joins TRBV6-5 to TRBJ1-3; D gene ambiguous. The V end was cut by 4 bases, the J end by 0 bases, with 10 bases between. Per the germline V gene, CDR1 is MNHEY and CDR2 is SVGAGI. The CDR3 consists of 15 residues. CDR3 sequence reads: CASSSTASSGNTIYF. The CDR3 nucleotides are TGTGCCAGCAGTTCGACGGCTAGCTCTGGAAACACCATATATTTT.

This clonotype showed up many times. The chain carries TRBV10-3 and TRBJ2-5, with TRBD2 matching over 11 bases. The CDR3 length is 13 residues. Germline V gene sequence: CDR1 ENHRY, CDR2 SYGVKD. V shed 10 bases, J shed 0 bases, and the junction held 1 base outside the gene matches. The DNA of the CDR3 is TGTGCCACGACTAGCGGGAACCAAGAGACCCAGTACTTC. This translates into CATTSGNQETQYF.

The sample holds a few counts of this clonotype. The chain links TRBV2 to TRBJ2-2; the D gene is possibly TRBD1 (7 bases). Germline CDR1 reads SNHLY; CDR2 reads FYNNEI. V was cut by 6 bases and J by 2 bases, with 13 bases left in between. The CDR3 consists of 15 residues. The CDR3 region has the DNA TGTGCCAGCAGGCGGGACAGTACCAACACCGGGGAGCTGTTTTTT. This codes for CASRRDSTNTGELFF.

This clonotype appeared many times. The genes are TRBV12-3 or TRBV12-4 and TRBJ2-3, with 12 nucleotides matching TRBD2. Trimming removed 2 bases from V and 2 bases from J; junction bases left unmatched: 8. The CDR3 loop spans 18 amino acids. CDR3 loop: CASSLRMTSGGDTDTQYF. The CDR3 DNA follows: TGTGCCAGCAGTTTACGGATGACTAGCGGGGGAGACACAGATACGCAGTATTTT.

Only a few counts were recorded for this clonotype. V is TRBV6-1 and J is TRBJ1-6; 10 bases are shared with TRBD1. J gave up 10 bases and V 6 bases, and 9 bases lay outside the gene matches. The CDR3 length is 15 residues. CDR1 is MNHNS, CDR2 SASEGT, per germline. In DNA form, the CDR3 reads TGTGCCAGCAGCTGGGACAGGGGAATAAACTCACCCCTCCACTTT. It specifies CASSWDRGINSPLHF.

This clonotype was recorded a few times. The V and J genes are TRBV6-1 and TRBJ2-3, with TRBD1 matching 10 bases. Germline V gene sequence: CDR1 MNHNS, CDR2 SASEGT. There are 16 residues in the CDR3. J gave up 0 bases and V 6 bases, and 6 bases lay outside the gene matches. This chain's CDR3 is CASRRQGAVSTDTQYF. CDR3 DNA sequence: TGTGCCAGCAGGCGACAGGGGGCGGTTAGCACAGATACGCAGTATTTT.

This clonotype was observed many times. The rearrangement links TRBV5-1 to TRBJ2-3, with a possible D match to TRBD1 (5 bases). Germline V gene lookup returns CDR1 SGHRS and CDR2 YFSETQ. CDR3 length: 15 amino acids. Trimming left V 2 bases short and J 0 bases short, with 10 bases between. CDR3 in DNA: TGCGCCAGCAGCTTAGACAGTACTAGCACAGATACGCAGTATTTT. It translates to CASSLDSTSTDTQYF.

The chain combines TRBV15 with TRBJ1-1; unclear D gene. Germline V gene data show CDR1 as LNHNV and CDR2 as YYDKDF (reference sequence). The CDR3 has 14 residues. V was pared by 2 bases and J by 6 bases, with 13 bases between. Written as DNA, the CDR3 is TGTGCCACCAGCAGACCCTCAGCTAGTCCTGAAGCTTTCTTT. Protein product: CATSRPSASPEAFF.

The sample holds a few counts of this clonotype. The chain couples TRBV12-3 or TRBV12-4 to TRBJ1-1, with TRBD1 identical over 7 bases. CDR3 length: 15 amino acids. The V and J ends lost 6 bases and 11 bases, in that order; junction bases with no gene match: 18. The CDR3 region has the DNA TGTGCCAGCAGCTGGGGGAGGGACAGTCGATTAACGGCTTTCTTT. This gives the protein CASSWGRDSRLTAFF.

This clonotype was seen many times. The junction and the germline gene differ at one end; a read error may be behind it. The J gene is TRBJ1-1, the V gene TRBV5-1; D gene unclear. In germline, CDR1 is SGHRS, CDR2 YFSETQ. The CDR3 is made up of 13 amino acids. CDR3 in DNA: TGTGCCAGCAGCCTAGGGTTGAACACTGAAGCTTTCTTT. Amino acid sequence: CASSLGLNTEAFF.

The chain combines TRBV15 with TRBJ1-2; D not certain. CDR1 and CDR2 from the germline V gene are LNHNV and YYDKDF (reference sequence). The CDR3 consists of 12 residues. V was pared by 0 bases and J by 8 bases, with 7 bases between. CDR3 region: CATSRDFGGYTF. The CDR3 region has the DNA TGTGCCACCAGCAGAGATTTTGGCGGCTACACCTTC.

The chain couples TRBV10-1 to TRBJ1-5; no clear D. The CDR3 is 14 residues long. Trimming took off 4 bases at V and 6 bases at J, with 13 bases between the two ends. Looked up from germline, CDR1 is WNHNN and CDR2 is SYGVQD (reference sequence). The CDR3 spells CASSVSGVGQPQHF. CDR3 coding DNA: TGCGCCAGCAGTGTAAGCGGGGTGGGTCAGCCCCAGCATTTT.

This clonotype was recorded at least ten times. The chain employs TRBV20-1 and TRBJ2-1, with 9 bases matching TRBD1. Trimming took 0 bases from V and 10 from J; bases not matched to a gene: 10. The CDR3 is made up of 15 amino acids. The germline CDR1 and CDR2 sequences are DFQATT and SNEGSKA (reference sequence). The CDR3 region is CSARDPGQGLWEQFF. The CDR3 DNA follows: TGCAGTGCTAGAGATCCGGGACAGGGCCTTTGGGAGCAGTTCTTC.

The chain has TRBV5-1 and TRBJ1-1; weak D call: TRBD1 (5 bases). Trimming removed 0 bases at V and 6 bases at J, with 12 bases between. This CDR3 contains 14 residues. The germline gives CDR1 SGHRS, CDR2 YFSETQ. Here the CDR3 DNA reads TGCGCCAGCAGCTTGGAGGAGGGGAGGGCTGAAGCTTTCTTT. It specifies CASSLEEGRAEAFF.